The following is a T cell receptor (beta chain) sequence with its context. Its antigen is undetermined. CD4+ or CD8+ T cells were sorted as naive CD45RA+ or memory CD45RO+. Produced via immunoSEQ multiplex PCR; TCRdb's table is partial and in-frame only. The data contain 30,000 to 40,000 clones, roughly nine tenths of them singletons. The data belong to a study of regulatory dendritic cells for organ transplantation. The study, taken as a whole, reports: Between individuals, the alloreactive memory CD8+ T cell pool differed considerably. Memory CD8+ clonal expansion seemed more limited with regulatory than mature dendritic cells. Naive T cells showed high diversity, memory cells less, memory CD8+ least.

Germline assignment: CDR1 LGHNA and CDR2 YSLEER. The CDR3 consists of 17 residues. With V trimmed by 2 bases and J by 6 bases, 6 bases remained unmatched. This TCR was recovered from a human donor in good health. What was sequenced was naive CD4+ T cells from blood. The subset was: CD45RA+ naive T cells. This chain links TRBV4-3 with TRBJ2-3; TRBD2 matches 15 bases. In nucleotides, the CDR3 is TGCGCCAGCAGCCAATGGACTAGCGGGGGGGCCTTGGATACGCAGTATTTT. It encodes CASSQWTSGGALDTQYF.